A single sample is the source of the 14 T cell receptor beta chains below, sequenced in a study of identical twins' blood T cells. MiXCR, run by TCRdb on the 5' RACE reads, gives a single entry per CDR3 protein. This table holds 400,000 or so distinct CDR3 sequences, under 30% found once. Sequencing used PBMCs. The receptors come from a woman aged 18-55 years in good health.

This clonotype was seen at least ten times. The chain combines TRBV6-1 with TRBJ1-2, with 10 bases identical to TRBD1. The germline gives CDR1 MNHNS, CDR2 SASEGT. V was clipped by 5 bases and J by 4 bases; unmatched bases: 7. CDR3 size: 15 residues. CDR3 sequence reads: CASSPGTGVSYGYTF. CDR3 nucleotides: TGTGCCAGCAGTCCCGGGACAGGGGTCTCCTATGGCTACACCTTC.

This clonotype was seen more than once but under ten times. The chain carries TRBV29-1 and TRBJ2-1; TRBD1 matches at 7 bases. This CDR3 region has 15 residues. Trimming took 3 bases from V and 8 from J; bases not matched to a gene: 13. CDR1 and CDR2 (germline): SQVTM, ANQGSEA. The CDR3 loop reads CSVDSDPNRGDEQFF. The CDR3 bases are TGCAGCGTTGACTCGGACCCAAACAGGGGCGATGAGCAGTTCTTC.

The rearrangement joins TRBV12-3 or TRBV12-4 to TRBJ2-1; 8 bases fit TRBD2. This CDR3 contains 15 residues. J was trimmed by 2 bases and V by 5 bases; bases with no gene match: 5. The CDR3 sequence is CASSILAVTYNEQFF. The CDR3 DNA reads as TGTGCCAGCAGTATACTAGCGGTTACCTACAATGAGCAGTTCTTC.

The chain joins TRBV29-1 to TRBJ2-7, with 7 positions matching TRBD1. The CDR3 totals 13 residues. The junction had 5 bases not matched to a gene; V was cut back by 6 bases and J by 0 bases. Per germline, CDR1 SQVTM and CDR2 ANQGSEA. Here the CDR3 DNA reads TGCAGCGTGCTCGGGGACAGCTCCTACGAGCAGTACTTC. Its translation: CSVLGDSSYEQYF.

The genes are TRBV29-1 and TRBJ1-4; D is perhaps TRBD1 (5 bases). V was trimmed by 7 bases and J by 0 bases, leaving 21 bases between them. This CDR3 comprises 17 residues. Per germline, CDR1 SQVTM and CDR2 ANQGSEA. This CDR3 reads CSARGDAGSATNEKLFF. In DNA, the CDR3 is TGCAGCGCCCGAGGGGACGCCGGCTCTGCAACTAATGAAAAACTGTTTTTT.

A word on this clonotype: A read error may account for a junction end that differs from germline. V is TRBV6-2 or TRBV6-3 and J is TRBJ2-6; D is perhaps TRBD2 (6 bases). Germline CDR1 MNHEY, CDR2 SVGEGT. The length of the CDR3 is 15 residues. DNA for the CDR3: TGTGCCAGCAGTTACACTAGCTCTGTGGCCAACGTCCTGGCTTTC. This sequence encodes CASSYTSSVANVLAF.

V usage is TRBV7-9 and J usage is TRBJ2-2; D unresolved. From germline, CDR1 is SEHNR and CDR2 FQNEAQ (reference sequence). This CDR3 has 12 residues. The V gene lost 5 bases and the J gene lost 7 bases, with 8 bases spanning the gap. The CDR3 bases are TGTGCCAGCAGCCTAAATAGCGGGGAGCTGTTTTTT. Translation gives CASSLNSGELFF.

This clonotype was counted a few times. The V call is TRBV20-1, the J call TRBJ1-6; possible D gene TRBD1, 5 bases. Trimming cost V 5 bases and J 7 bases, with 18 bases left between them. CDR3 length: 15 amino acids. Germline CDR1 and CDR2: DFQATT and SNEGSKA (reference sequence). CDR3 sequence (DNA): TGCAGTGCTGTTCTTACCGGGACCACCAATTCACCCCTCCACTTT. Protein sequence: CSAVLTGTTNSPLHF.

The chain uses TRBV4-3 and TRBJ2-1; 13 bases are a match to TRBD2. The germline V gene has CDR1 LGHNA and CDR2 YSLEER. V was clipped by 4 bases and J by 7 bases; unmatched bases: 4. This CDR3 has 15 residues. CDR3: CASSRLGLAGNEQFF. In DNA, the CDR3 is TGCGCCAGCAGCCGCCTGGGACTAGCGGGAAATGAGCAGTTCTTC.

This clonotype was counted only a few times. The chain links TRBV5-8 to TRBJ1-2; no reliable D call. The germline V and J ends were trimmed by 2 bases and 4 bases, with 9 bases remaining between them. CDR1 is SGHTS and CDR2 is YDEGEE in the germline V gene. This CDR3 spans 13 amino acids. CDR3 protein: CASSFGRLYGYTF. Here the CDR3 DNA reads TGTGCCAGCAGCTTCGGCAGGCTCTATGGCTACACCTTC.

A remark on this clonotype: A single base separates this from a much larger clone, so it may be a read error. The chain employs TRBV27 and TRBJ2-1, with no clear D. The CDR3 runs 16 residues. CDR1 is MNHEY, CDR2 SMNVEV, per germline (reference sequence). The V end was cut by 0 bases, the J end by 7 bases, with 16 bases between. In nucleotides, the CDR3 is TGTGCCAGCAGTTTATCCCCTAACTCGGTGGGGAATGAGCAGTTCTTC. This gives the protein CASSLSPNSVGNEQFF.

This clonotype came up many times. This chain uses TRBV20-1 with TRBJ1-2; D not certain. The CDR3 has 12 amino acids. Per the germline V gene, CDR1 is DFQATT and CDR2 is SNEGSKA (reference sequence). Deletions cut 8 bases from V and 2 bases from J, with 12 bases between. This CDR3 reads CSSSTANYGYTF. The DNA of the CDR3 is TGCAGTTCGTCTACAGCAAACTATGGCTACACCTTC.

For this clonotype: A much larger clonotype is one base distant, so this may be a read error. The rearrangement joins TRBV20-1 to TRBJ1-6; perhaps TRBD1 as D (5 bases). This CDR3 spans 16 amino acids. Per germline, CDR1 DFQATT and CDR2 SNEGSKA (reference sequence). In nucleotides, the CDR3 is TGCAGTGCTGGAGACCCCGTTGCAGGGACTAATTCACCCCTCCACTTT. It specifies CSAGDPVAGTNSPLHF.

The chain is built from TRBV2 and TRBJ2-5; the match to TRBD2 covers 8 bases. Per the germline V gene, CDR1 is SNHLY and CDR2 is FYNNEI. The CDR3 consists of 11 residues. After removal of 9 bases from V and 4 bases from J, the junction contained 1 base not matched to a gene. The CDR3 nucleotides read TGTGCCAGAGGACTAGCAGAGACCCAGTACTTC. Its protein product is CARGLAETQYF.